The 12 T cell receptor beta chains reported below all come from one sample, sequenced in a study of blood T cell repertoires in COVID-19. Libraries were prepared by immunoSEQ multiplex PCR; TCRdb keeps only in-frame clonotypes and omits some of them. Altogether some 200,000 clones are present, roughly 84% being singletons, with the ten largest covering 7.2%. The sequenced sample was PBMCs or T cells enriched from blood (not recorded which). The receptors were sampled from a man aged 25-45 years in a cohort exposed to, infected with or recovered from COVID-19 (not recorded which).

The J gene is TRBJ1-1, the V gene TRBV9; the D gene is possibly TRBD1 (5 bases). Trimming pared 0 bases from V and 4 bases from J, leaving 16 bases between. The length of the CDR3 is 16 residues. Germline V gene lookup returns CDR1 SGDLS and CDR2 YYNGEE. The CDR3 DNA reads as TGTGCCAGCAGCGTAGCTCCTTTGGAGGGGATCACTGAAGCTTTCTTT. Translating it yields CASSVAPLEGITEAFF.

The V call is TRBV27, the J call TRBJ2-7, with 10 bases aligning to TRBD1. This CDR3 is built from 15 residues. Germline-derived CDR1 and CDR2 are MNHEY and SMNVEV (reference sequence). The V gene end was trimmed by 7 bases and the J gene end by 2 bases; junction bases not matched to a gene: 8. The CDR3 loop is CASKRGQGFTYEQYF. CDR3 sequence (DNA): TGTGCCAGCAAACGGGGACAGGGGTTTACCTACGAGCAGTACTTC.

The chain combines TRBV6-1 with TRBJ2-1; D might be TRBD2 (5 bases). Germline CDR1 MNHNS, CDR2 SASEGT. The germline V and J ends were trimmed by 0 bases and 0 bases, with 12 bases remaining between them. The CDR3 length is 17 residues. CDR3 sequence reads: CASSEAFGGYSYNEQFF. DNA for the CDR3: TGTGCCAGCAGTGAAGCTTTCGGCGGGTACTCCTACAATGAGCAGTTCTTC.

The CDR3 DNA is TGTGCCAGCAGGCCCCCCGGGACAGGGACTGAGACCCAGTACTTC. Protein product: CASRPPGTGTETQYF. V gene TRBV6-5 combines with J gene TRBJ2-5, with 9 bases fitting TRBD1. Germline CDR1 MNHEY, CDR2 SVGAGI. The V and J ends lost 6 bases and 5 bases, in that order; junction bases with no gene match: 10. The CDR3 runs to 15 residues.

This clone came up a few times. V gene TRBV28 combines with J gene TRBJ1-2, with D possibly matching TRBD1 (6 bases). V was cut by 5 bases and J by 6 bases, with 16 bases left in between. Germline CDR1 reads MDHEN; CDR2 reads SYDVKM. The CDR3 extends over 14 amino acids. CDR3 in amino acids: CASSTSRGADGYTF. CDR3 coding DNA: TGTGCCAGCAGTACCTCGCGGGGGGCGGATGGCTACACCTTC.

This chain connects TRBV10-3 to TRBJ1-3; TRBD1 aligns across 9 bases. Unmatched junction bases numbered 2, after V lost 0 bases and J lost 8 bases. Germline V gene data show CDR1 as ENHRY and CDR2 as SYGVKD. The CDR3 is made up of 14 amino acids. The CDR3 DNA is TGTGCCATCAGTGAGTCGACAGGGGGTGACACCATATATTTT. Translating it yields CAISESTGGDTIYF.

V gene TRBV5-4 combines with J gene TRBJ2-7, with D hard to call. Deletions cut 0 bases from V and 3 bases from J, with 7 bases between. Germline-derived CDR1 and CDR2 are SGHNT and YYREEE (reference sequence). CDR3 length equals 13 residues. CDR3 amino acids: CASSLESGYEQYF. The CDR3 DNA is TGTGCCAGCAGCTTGGAGTCAGGCTACGAGCAGTACTTC.

The chain uses TRBV24-1 and TRBJ2-2, with D maybe TRBD2 (5 bases). V was trimmed by 5 bases and J by 0 bases, leaving 9 bases between them. The CDR3 spans 15 residues. Germline CDR1 KGHDR, CDR2 SFDVKD. The DNA of the CDR3 is TGTGCCACCAGTGCGACTAATCCGAACACCGGGGAGCTGTTTTTT. It codes for CATSATNPNTGELFF.

This sequence joins TRBV19 and TRBJ2-1, with 10 bases aligning to TRBD2. Germline values: CDR1 LNHDA, CDR2 SQIVND (reference sequence). This CDR3 is 19 amino acids long. The V segment lost 2 bases and the J segment 4 bases; nucleotides outside the gene matches: 14. This chain's CDR3 is CASSITPQRTSGIYNEQFF. CDR3 DNA sequence: TGTGCCAGTAGTATAACCCCCCAACGAACTAGCGGGATATACAATGAGCAGTTCTTC.

V is TRBV28 and J is TRBJ2-7, with TRBD1 identical over 7 bases. This CDR3 comprises 14 residues. V trimming: 10 bases; J trimming: 3 bases; junction bases outside the gene matches: 12. Germline CDR1 MDHEN, CDR2 SYDVKM. This CDR3 is CATLGSGQSYEQYF. In nucleotides, the CDR3 is TGTGCCACCCTTGGCTCGGGACAGAGCTACGAGCAGTACTTC.

In its sample, this clone was seen a few times. The genes are TRBV6-1 and TRBJ2-2; 9 positions match TRBD2. This CDR3 contains 15 residues. The V and J ends lost 3 bases and 1 base, in that order; junction bases with no gene match: 0. The germline CDR1 and CDR2 sequences are MNHNS and SASEGT. CDR3 amino acids: CASSETSGNTGELFF. CDR3 in DNA: TGTGCCAGCAGTGAGACTAGCGGGAACACCGGGGAGCTGTTTTTT.

The rearrangement joins TRBV11-3 to TRBJ2-1, with a tentative D call TRBD2 (5 bases). CDR3 length equals 17 residues. The germline V gene encodes CDR1 SGHNT and CDR2 YENEEA. The V and J ends lost 4 bases and 5 bases respectively, with 21 bases between them. Written as DNA, the CDR3 is TGTGCCAGCAGCTACACACGGCAAGACGGGAAGAACAATGAGCAGTTCTTC. The encoded protein is CASSYTRQDGKNNEQFF.